This TCR beta chain was captured in a study of cytomegalovirus exposure and HLA in healthy donors. Looking at the study overall: Unique TCRs from HLA-typed donors, 85 million to 100 million of them, were held in an early data release.

The table lists this clone with a count of one. Primers included in the PCR were 60 Vbeta and 13 Jbeta primers. Generated by immunoSEQ multiplex PCR, the TCRdb table keeps only in-frame clones and is missing some. The repertoire includes 150,000 to 200,000 clones, nearly 80% of them detected once, and roughly 13% sits in the top ten. Germline assignment: CDR1 SGHRS and CDR2 YFSETQ. V lost 0 bases, J lost 12 bases, and 11 bases stayed unmatched. This CDR3 has 15 amino acids. This TCR came from a man aged 50 to 59 in good health and CMV-seropositive. This chain connects TRBV5-1 to TRBJ2-1; TRBD2 matches at 8 bases. Sequencing used PBMCs. The CDR3 DNA follows: TGCGCCAGCAGCTTGGGGACGGGGGGGCCCGACGGGCAGTTCTTC. Translation: CASSLGTGGPDGQFF.